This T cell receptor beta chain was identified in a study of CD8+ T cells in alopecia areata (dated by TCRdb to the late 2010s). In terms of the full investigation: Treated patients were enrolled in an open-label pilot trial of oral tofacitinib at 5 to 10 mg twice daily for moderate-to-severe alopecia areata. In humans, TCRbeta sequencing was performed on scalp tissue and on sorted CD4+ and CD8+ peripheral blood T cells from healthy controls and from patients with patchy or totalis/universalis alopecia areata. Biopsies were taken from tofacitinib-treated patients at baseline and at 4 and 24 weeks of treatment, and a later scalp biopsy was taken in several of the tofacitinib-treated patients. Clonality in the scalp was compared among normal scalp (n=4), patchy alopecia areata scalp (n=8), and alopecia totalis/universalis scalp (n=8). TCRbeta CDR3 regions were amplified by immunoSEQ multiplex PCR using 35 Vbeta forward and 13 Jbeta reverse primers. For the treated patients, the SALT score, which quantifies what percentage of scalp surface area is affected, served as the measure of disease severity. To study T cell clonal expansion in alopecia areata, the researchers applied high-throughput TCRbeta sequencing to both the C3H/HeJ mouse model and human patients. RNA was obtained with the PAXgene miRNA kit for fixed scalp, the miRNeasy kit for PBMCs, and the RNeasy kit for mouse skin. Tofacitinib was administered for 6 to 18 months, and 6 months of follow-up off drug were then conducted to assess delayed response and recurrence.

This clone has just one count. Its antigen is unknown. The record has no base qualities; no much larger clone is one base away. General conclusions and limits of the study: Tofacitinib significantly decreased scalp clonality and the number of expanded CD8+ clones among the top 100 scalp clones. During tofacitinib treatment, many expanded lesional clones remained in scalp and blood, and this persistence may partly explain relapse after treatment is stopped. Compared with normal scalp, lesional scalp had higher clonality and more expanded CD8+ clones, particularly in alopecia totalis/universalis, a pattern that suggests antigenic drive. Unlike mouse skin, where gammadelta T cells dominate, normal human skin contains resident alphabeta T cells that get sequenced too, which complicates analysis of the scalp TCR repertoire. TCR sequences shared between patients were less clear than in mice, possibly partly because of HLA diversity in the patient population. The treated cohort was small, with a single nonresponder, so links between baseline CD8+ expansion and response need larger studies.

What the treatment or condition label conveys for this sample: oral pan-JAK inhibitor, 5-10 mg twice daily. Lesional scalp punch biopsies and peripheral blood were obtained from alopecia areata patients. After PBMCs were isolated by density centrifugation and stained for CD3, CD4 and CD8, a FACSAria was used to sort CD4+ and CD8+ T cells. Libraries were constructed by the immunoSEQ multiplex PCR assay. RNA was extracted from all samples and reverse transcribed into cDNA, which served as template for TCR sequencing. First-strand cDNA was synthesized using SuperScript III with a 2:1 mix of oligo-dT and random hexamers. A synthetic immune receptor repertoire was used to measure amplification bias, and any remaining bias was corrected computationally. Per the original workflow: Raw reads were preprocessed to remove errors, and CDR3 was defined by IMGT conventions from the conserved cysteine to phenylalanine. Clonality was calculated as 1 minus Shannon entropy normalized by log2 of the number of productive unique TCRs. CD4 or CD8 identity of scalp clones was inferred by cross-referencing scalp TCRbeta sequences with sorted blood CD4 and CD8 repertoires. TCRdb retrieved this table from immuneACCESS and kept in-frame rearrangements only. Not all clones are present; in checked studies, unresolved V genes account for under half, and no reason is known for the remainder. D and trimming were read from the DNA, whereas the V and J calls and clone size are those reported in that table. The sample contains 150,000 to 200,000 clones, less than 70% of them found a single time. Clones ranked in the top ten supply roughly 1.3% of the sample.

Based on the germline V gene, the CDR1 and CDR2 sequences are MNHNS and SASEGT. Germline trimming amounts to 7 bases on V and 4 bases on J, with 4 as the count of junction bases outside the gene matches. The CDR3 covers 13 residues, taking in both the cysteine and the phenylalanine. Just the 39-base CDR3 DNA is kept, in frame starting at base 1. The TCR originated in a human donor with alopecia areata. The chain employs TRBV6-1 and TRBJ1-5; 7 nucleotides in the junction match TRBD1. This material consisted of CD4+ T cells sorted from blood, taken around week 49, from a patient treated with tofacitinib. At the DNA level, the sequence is TGTGCCAGCACCGAGGACAGGAATCAGCCCCAGCATTTT. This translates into CASTEDRNQPQHF.